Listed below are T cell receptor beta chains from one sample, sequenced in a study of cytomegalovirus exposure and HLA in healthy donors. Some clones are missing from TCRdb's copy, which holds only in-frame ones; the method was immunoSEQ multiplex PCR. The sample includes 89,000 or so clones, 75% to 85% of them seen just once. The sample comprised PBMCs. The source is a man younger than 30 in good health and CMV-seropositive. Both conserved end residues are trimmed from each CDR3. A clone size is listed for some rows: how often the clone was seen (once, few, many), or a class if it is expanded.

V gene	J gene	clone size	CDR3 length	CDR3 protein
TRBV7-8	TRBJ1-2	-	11	ASSLLGSSGYT
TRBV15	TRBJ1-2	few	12	ATSRDTGSGGYT
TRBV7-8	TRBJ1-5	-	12	ASSTKTGGQPQH
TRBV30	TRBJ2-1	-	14	AWSESSGGGYNEQF
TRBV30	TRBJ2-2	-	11	AWSVRGVGELF
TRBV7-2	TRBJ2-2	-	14	ASSLESGGYTGELF
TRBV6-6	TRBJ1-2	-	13	ASSYGAGVNYGYT
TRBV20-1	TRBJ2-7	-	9	NMGTAYEQY
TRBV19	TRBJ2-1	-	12	ASSRDSPYNEQF
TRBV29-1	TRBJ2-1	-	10	SVVRGVDEQF
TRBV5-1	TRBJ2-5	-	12	ASSPIGTVETQY
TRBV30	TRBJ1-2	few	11	AWSPGTAYGYT
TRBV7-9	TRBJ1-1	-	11	ASSRQGDTEAF
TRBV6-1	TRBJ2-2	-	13	ASSEGDLNTGELF
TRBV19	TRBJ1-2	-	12	ASSSAGREGGYT
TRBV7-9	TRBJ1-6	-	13	ASSPQGRGNSPLH
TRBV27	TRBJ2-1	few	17	ASSLTRPSAPSSYNEQF
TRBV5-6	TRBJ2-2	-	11	ASSLQGSGELF
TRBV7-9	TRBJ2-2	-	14	ASSWQGGAYTGELF
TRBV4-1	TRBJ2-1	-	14	ASSQTSGGAGNEQF
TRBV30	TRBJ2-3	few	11	AWSDQGGVKQY
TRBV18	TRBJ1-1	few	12	ASSPGQGSTEAF
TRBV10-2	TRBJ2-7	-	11	ASGWGGDYEQY
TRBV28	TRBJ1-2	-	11	SSASPGDEDYT
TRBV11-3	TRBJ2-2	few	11	ASSLDGTGELF
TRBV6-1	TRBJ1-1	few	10	ASSAAGTEAF
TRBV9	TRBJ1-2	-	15	ASSVGPSQTGGYGYT
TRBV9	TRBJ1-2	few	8	ASSPRQHH
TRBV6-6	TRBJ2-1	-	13	ASSPTVTAYNEQF
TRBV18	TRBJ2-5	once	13	ASSPGASVQETQY
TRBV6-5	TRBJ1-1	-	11	ASRNGGNTEAF
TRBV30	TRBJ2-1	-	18	AWSVSPPQSRDTFYNEQF
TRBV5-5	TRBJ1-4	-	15	ASSLQVGPDRGGKLF